The rows below give T cell receptor beta chains drawn from one sample of a study of T-cell reconstitution after alpha-beta-depleted transplantation in children. TCRdb passed the PCR reads through MiXCR, listing each CDR3 protein once. This sample carries some 200,000 distinct CDR3 sequences, just over 14% of them seen once, and the ten largest clones take less than 15%. The input for sequencing was PBMCs from the stem cell graft donor, taken from the stem cell graft. The receptors shown here come from a human donor who donated a stem cell graft to a child with acute lymphoblastic leukemia. Each CDR3 is given with its conserved first and last residue. Fields, in order: J gene, D gene, clone size, V gene, CDR3 DNA, CDR3 protein. The D gene is left open where the match is weak. Size tells how often a clone was seen (once, few, many) or the class of an expanded clone, and some rows leave it out.

TRBJ2-3	TRBD1	many	TRBV5-1	TGCGCCAGCAGCTTCCGGACAGGTTACCCTAGCACAGATACGCAGTATTTT	CASSFRTGYPSTDTQYF
TRBJ2-7	TRBD2	many	TRBV7-9	TGTGCCAGCAGCCCTATAGCGGGACCGTCCCACGAGCAGTACTTC	CASSPIAGPSHEQYF
TRBJ2-3	TRBD2	many	TRBV6-2/TRBV6-3	TGTGCCAGCAGAGTGGGACTAGCGGGCTACACAGATACGCAGTATTTT	CASRVGLAGYTDTQYF
TRBJ2-1	TRBD1	many	TRBV5-6	TGTGCCAGCAGCCTCCGTGGGGACAGAACCTACAATGAGCAGTTCTTC	CASSLRGDRTYNEQFF
TRBJ2-2	TRBD2	many	TRBV10-2	TGCGCCAGCACCCCAGCGGGAGGGCCGAACACCGGGGAGCTGTTTTTT	CASTPAGGPNTGELFF
TRBJ2-3	NA	few	TRBV5-4	TGTGCCAGGAGCGCCGGAATCACAGATACGCAGTATTTT	CARSAGITDTQYF
TRBJ2-3	TRBD2	many	TRBV20-1	TGCAGCGCTTTGACTAGCGGGAGTGTGGATACGCAGTATTTT	CSALTSGSVDTQYF
TRBJ2-2	NA	many	TRBV10-3	TGTGCCATCAGTGAGTCAGGTTCGCTCACCGGGGAGCTGTTTTTT	CAISESGSLTGELFF
TRBJ2-7	NA	many	TRBV5-1	TGCGCCAGCAGCACGGACAAGACAACCTACGAGCAGTACTTC	CASSTDKTTYEQYF
TRBJ1-5	NA	many	TRBV4-1	TGCGCCAGCAGCCAAGTCCGGGTCTCCAATCAGCCCCAGCATTTT	CASSQVRVSNQPQHF
TRBJ1-2	TRBD1	many	TRBV5-1	TGCGCCAGCAGCCGGTCGGGACAGGGGGCCGGCTACACCTTC	CASSRSGQGAGYTF
TRBJ2-7	TRBD2	NA	TRBV10-3	TGTGCCATCAGTGGGGGACTAGCCTTTTCCTCCTACGAGCAGTACTTC	CAISGGLAFSSYEQYF
TRBJ1-4	TRBD1	many	TRBV5-1	TGCGCCAGCGGACCGGGGGACAGGGGGGAAAAACTGTTTTTT	CASGPGDRGEKLFF
TRBJ1-4	TRBD1	NA	TRBV11-1	TGTGCCAGCAGCCACCTCCACAGGGGATTGTCAACTAATGAAAAACTGTTTTTT	CASSHLHRGLSTNEKLFF
TRBJ2-3	TRBD2	many	TRBV27	TGTGCCAGCAGTTTCGTCGGACTAGCGGGAGAAGATACGCAGTATTTT	CASSFVGLAGEDTQYF
TRBJ1-5	NA	few	TRBV6-1	TGTGCCAGCAGTGACAGGGGAAGGCAGCCCCAGCATTTT	CASSDRGRQPQHF
TRBJ2-7	NA	NA	TRBV2	TGTGCCAGCAGTCGAGATGGGCAGAGATACGAGCAGTACTTC	CASSRDGQRYEQYF
TRBJ1-4	TRBD1	many	TRBV6-2/TRBV6-3	TGTGCCAGCAGTTCAGGGGGCGGTTCGACTAATGAAAAACTGTTTTTT	CASSSGGGSTNEKLFF
TRBJ2-6	NA	many	TRBV12-3/TRBV12-4	TGTGCCAGCAGTCCCCGTCCTGGGGCCAACGTCCTGACTTTC	CASSPRPGANVLTF
TRBJ2-7	NA	NA	TRBV7-2	TGTGCCAGCAGTTTCAGCGGTTCCTACGAGCAGTACTTC	CASSFSGSYEQYF
TRBJ2-1	TRBD2	many	TRBV20-1	TGCAGTGCTCCAAATCCAACCCTAAGCGGGACCTTCCTCAATGAGCAGTTCTTC	CSAPNPTLSGTFLNEQFF
TRBJ1-1	NA	many	TRBV28	TGTGCCAGCAGTTTATCCCAAGATAGTCCTGATTTGAACACTGAAGCTTTCTTT	CASSLSQDSPDLNTEAFF